A selection of T cell receptor beta chains follows, all from one sample in a study of cytomegalovirus exposure and HLA in healthy donors. Profiled with immunoSEQ multiplex PCR; TCRdb holds only in-frame clones, not every one. The sample contains about 240,000 clones, about 86% of which appear only once. Sequencing was performed on PBMCs. The receptors shown here come from a woman under 40 in good health and CMV-seropositive. The CDR3 runs from the conserved cysteine through the conserved F or W. The D gene is left open where the match is weak. Some rows have no size entry. The others give once, few or many, or a class for an expanded clone.

D gene	V gene	J gene	CDR3 length	clone size	CDR3 protein	CDR3 DNA
TRBD2	TRBV5-1	TRBJ2-1	18	NA	CASSLAGTLAGLYNEQFF	TGCGCCAGCAGCTTGGCTGGGACACTAGCGGGGCTCTACAATGAGCAGTTCTTC
NA	TRBV6-5	TRBJ2-7	16	NA	CASSYSYLARGDEQYF	TGTGCCAGCAGTTACTCGTATCTCGCCAGGGGGGACGAGCAGTACTTC
NA	TRBV28	TRBJ1-2	14	NA	CATRAGNANYGYTF	TGTGCCACTCGGGCAGGGAATGCTAACTATGGCTACACCTTC
TRBD1	TRBV5-6	TRBJ1-2	14	once	CASSWDRIPYGYTF	TGTGCCAGCAGCTGGGACAGGATACCCTATGGCTACACCTTC
NA	TRBV27	TRBJ1-1	18	NA	CASSSRINWDIRGTEAFF	TGTGCCAGCAGTTCCCGCATAAATTGGGACATTAGGGGCACTGAAGCTTTCTTT
TRBD1	TRBV19	TRBJ1-1	14	NA	CASSIAQGDTEAFF	TGTGCCAGTAGTATCGCCCAGGGGGACACTGAAGCTTTCTTT
TRBD2	TRBV30	TRBJ2-7	16	few	CAWSIPGLAGANEQYF	TGTGCCTGGAGTATACCGGGACTAGCGGGAGCCAACGAGCAGTACTTC
NA	TRBV27	TRBJ2-3	15	NA	CASSPAGPITDTQYF	TGTGCCAGCAGTCCAGCGGGCCCCATCACAGATACGCAGTATTTT
NA	TRBV10-3	TRBJ1-1	15	NA	CAISESWQLNTEAFF	TGTGCCATCAGTGAGTCTTGGCAGTTGAACACTGAAGCTTTCTTT
NA	TRBV11-2	TRBJ2-7	15	NA	CASSLVTGPTYEQYF	TGTGCCAGCAGCTTAGTCACAGGACCTACCTACGAGCAGTACTTC
NA	TRBV21-1	TRBJ2-7	14	NA	CASSKRQLSYEQYF	TGTGCCAGCAGCAAACGACAGCTCTCCTACGAGCAGTACTTC
NA	TRBV29-1	TRBJ2-7	13	NA	CSGSYGDSYEQYF	TGCAGCGGCTCCTACGGGGATTCCTACGAGCAGTACTTC
NA	TRBV5-1	TRBJ2-1	15	NA	CASSQRLALNNEQFF	TGCGCCAGCAGCCAACGATTAGCCCTTAACAATGAGCAGTTCTTC
NA	TRBV4-1	TRBJ2-6	17	NA	CASSQEFRPSGANVLTF	TGCGCCAGCAGCCAAGAATTTCGTCCCTCTGGGGCCAACGTCCTGACTTTC
NA	TRBV5-1	TRBJ2-3	15	few	CASSRSTDPIDTQYF	TGCGCCAGCAGCCGTTCGACAGATCCTATCGATACGCAGTATTTT
NA	TRBV5-1	TRBJ2-7	12	NA	CASSLDNYEQYF	TGCGCCAGCAGCTTGGACAATTACGAGCAGTACTTC
TRBD1	TRBV19	TRBJ2-7	13	NA	CASSRDRGYEQYF	TGTGCCAGTAGTAGGGACAGGGGGTACGAGCAGTACTTC
NA	TRBV28	TRBJ1-5	16	NA	CASNPSGGGGNQPQHF	TGTGCCAGCAATCCATCGGGTGGGGGGGGCAATCAGCCCCAGCATTTT
NA	TRBV18	TRBJ2-1	15	once	CASSKAESSYNEQFF	TGTGCCAGCTCAAAGGCGGAGAGCTCCTACAATGAGCAGTTCTTC
NA	TRBV5-1	TRBJ1-4	13	NA	CASSFRTNEKLFF	TGCGCCAGCAGCTTCAGAACTAATGAAAAACTGTTTTTT
TRBD1	TRBV27	TRBJ1-1	17	NA	CASSLGQSPKVVPEAFF	TGTGCCAGCAGTCTGGGACAGTCTCCCAAAGTTGTCCCTGAAGCTTTCTTT
TRBD2	TRBV11-3	TRBJ2-1	17	NA	CASSLDPGTSAYNEQFF	TGTGCCAGCAGCTTAGATCCCGGGACTAGCGCCTACAATGAGCAGTTCTTC
NA	TRBV4-1	TRBJ1-5	15	NA	CATTLRAGGNQPQHF	TGCGCCACTACGCTCAGGGCTGGCGGCAATCAGCCCCAGCATTTT
NA	TRBV11-2	TRBJ2-7	11	NA	CASSPDYEQYF	TGTGCCAGCAGCCCAGACTACGAGCAGTACTTC
TRBD1	TRBV7-6	TRBJ2-7	14	NA	CASSPQGARYEQYF	TGTGCCAGCAGCCCCCAGGGGGCGCGTTACGAGCAGTACTTC
TRBD2	TRBV5-1	TRBJ2-1	16	NA	CASSSLGLAGGDEQFF	TGCGCCAGCAGCTCGCTGGGACTAGCGGGAGGGGATGAGCAGTTCTTC
NA	TRBV11-2	TRBJ2-7	17	NA	CASSYGAAGLSAYEQYF	TGTGCCAGCAGCTACGGAGCGGCCGGGTTGAGTGCTTACGAGCAGTACTTC
NA	TRBV28	TRBJ2-6	17	NA	CASSLAGYTSGANVLTF	TGTGCCAGCAGTTTGGCAGGGTATACTTCTGGGGCCAACGTCCTGACTTTC
NA	TRBV7-2	TRBJ2-5	16	NA	CASSLIGWAAEETQYF	TGTGCCAGCAGCTTAATTGGTTGGGCAGCTGAGGAGACCCAGTACTTC
NA	TRBV11-2	TRBJ1-1	15	NA	CASSTSGTWNTEAFF	TGTGCCAGCAGCACCTCCGGGACATGGAACACTGAAGCTTTCTTT
NA	TRBV11-2	TRBJ2-3	13	once	CASSYRRGDTQYF	TGTGCCAGCAGCTACCGGAGAGGAGATACGCAGTATTTT
NA	TRBV6-5	TRBJ2-7	14	NA	CASSFSGAPSEQYF	TGTGCCAGCAGTTTTAGCGGAGCCCCCTCCGAGCAGTACTTC
TRBD1	TRBV19	TRBJ1-4	13	NA	CASNPGQGRKLFF	TGTGCCAGTAACCCGGGACAGGGGAGAAAACTGTTTTTT
TRBD2	TRBV6-5	TRBJ2-1	15	NA	CASSYGGTSLQAGFF	TGTGCCAGCAGTTACGGGGGGACTAGCCTACAAGCGGGGTTCTTC
NA	TRBV28	TRBJ1-2	14	NA	CASSSHPPGYGYTF	TGTGCCAGCAGTTCCCACCCGCCAGGCTATGGCTACACCTTC
TRBD2	TRBV9	TRBJ2-7	15	NA	CASSVGDTSDYEQYF	TGTGCCAGCAGCGTAGGAGATACTAGCGACTACGAGCAGTACTTC
TRBD1	TRBV6-1	TRBJ1-2	13	NA	CASSAGTVYGYTF	TGTGCCAGCAGTGCGGGGACAGTATATGGCTACACCTTC
NA	TRBV13	TRBJ1-2	13	many	CASSPSLRDGYTF	TGTGCCAGCAGCCCCTCCCTCAGGGATGGCTACACCTTC
NA	TRBV4-1	TRBJ2-1	17	NA	CASSQGHVTIAFNEQFF	TGCGCCAGCAGCCAAGGTCATGTCACCATAGCATTCAATGAGCAGTTCTTC
NA	TRBV7-9	TRBJ2-7	12	few	CASSTDSYEQYF	TGTGCCAGCAGCACGGACAGCTACGAGCAGTACTTC
TRBD1	TRBV19	TRBJ1-5	15	NA	CASSIVGQGPQPQHF	TGTGCCAGTAGTATAGTCGGACAGGGGCCTCAGCCCCAGCATTTT
TRBD1	TRBV11-2	TRBJ2-2	17	NA	CASSPLADRGRVGELFF	TGTGCCAGCAGCCCATTGGCGGACAGGGGGAGAGTCGGGGAGCTGTTTTTT